This record covers a single T cell receptor (beta chain). V shed 6 bases, J shed 8 bases, and the junction held 8 bases outside the gene matches. The germline CDR1 and CDR2 sequences are LNHDA and SQIVND (reference sequence). CDR3 length equals 15 residues. Profiling relied on immunoSEQ multiplex PCR, and the TCRdb table lists in-frame clones only, not all of them. This sample has 250,000 to 300,000 clones, with 86% found just once. The source of the sample is a study of blood T cell repertoires in COVID-19. The wider study: Sample material is recorded as cDNA or gDNA derived from T cells, B-cell-depleted T cells, or PBMCs.

The TCR was taken from a man in his late teens or twenties with active or convalescent COVID-19. V gene TRBV19 combines with J gene TRBJ1-4, with 11 bases matching TRBD1. Sample: peripheral blood. In DNA form, the CDR3 reads TGTGCCAGTAGGTACCCTGGGACAGGGGGAGAAAAACTGTTTTTT. Translating gives CASRYPGTGGEKLFF.